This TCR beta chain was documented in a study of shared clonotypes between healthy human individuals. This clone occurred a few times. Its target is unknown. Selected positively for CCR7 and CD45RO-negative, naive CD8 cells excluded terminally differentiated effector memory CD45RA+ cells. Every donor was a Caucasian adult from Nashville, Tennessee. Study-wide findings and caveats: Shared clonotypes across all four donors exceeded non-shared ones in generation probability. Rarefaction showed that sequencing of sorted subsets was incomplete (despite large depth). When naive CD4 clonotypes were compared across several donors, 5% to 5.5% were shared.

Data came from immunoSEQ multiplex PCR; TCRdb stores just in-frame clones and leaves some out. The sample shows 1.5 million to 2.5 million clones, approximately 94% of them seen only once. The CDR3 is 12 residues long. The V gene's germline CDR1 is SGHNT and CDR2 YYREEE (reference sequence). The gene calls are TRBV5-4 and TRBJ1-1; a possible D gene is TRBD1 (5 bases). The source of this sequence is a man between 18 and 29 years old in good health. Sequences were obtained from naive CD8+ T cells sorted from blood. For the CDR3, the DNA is TGTGCAGGCCGGGACGAGAACACTGAAGCTTTCTTT. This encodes CAGRDENTEAFF.